This TCR beta chain originates from a study of blood T cell repertoires in COVID-19. On the study more broadly: The cDNA or gDNA used as material had been derived from T cells, B-cell-depleted T cells, or PBMCs.

With 5 bases clipped from V and 4 bases from J, the junction kept 7 bases outside the gene matches. Germline CDR1 SGHVS, CDR2 FQNEAQ. There are 15 residues in the CDR3. Profiling relied on immunoSEQ multiplex PCR, and the TCRdb table lists in-frame clones only, not all of them. Among about 200,000 clones listed, 90% were seen once. The sequence came from a middle-aged man with acute or convalescent COVID-19. The sample comprised peripheral blood. The V call is TRBV7-8, the J call TRBJ2-1; 8 bases map to TRBD1. The CDR3 DNA is TGTGCCAGCAGCCGTCAGGGGGCCACTTACAATGAGCAGTTCTTC. Amino acid sequence: CASSRQGATYNEQFF. Full variable domain (outside the CDR3, taken from reference TRBV7-8 and TRBJ2-1): GAGVSQSPRYKVAKRGQDVALRCDPISGHVSLFWYQQALGQGPEFLTYFQNEAQLDKSGLPSDRFFAERPEGSVSTLKIQRTQQEDSAVYLCASSRQGATYNEQFFGPGTRLTVL.